A single sample is the source of the 19 T cell receptor beta chains below, sequenced in a study of siplizumab effects on memory and regulatory T cells. The protocol was immunoSEQ multiplex PCR, while the TCRdb copy is restricted to in-frame clones and leaves out a portion. The sample consists of approximately 70,000 clones, about 90% of them appearing once. Sequenced: CD8+ T cells sorted from blood. The receptors shown here come from a human donor in good health.

The CDR3 reads CASSLGPLAGTNTGELFF. DNA of the CDR3: TGTGCCAGCAGCTTAGGACCCTTAGCGGGGACGAACACCGGGGAGCTGTTTTTT. The chain recombines TRBV13 with TRBJ2-2; TRBD2 agrees at 8 bases. Germline V gives CDR1 PRHDT, CDR2 FYEKMQ (reference sequence). This CDR3 is 18 amino acids long. The V gene end was trimmed by 0 bases and the J gene end by 0 bases; junction bases not matched to a gene: 6.

This clone was counted once. The chain employs TRBV5-1 and TRBJ2-5, with D perhaps TRBD2 (5 bases). Germline CDR1 and CDR2: SGHRS and YFSETQ. Trimming cost V 2 bases and J 2 bases, with 19 bases left between them. The CDR3 has 17 residues. CDR3 sequence (DNA): TGCGCCAGCAGCTTTAGTCGAGAGGGCTATCGACAAGAGACCCAGTACTTC. It yields the protein CASSFSREGYRQETQYF.

The chain combines TRBV9 with TRBJ2-5; possibly TRBD2 for D (6 bases). V was trimmed by 0 bases and J by 2 bases, leaving 11 bases between them. The CDR3 is 15 amino acids. Germline V gene lookup returns CDR1 SGDLS and CDR2 YYNGEE. CDR3: CASSVEAGMQETQYF. In DNA form, the CDR3 reads TGTGCCAGCAGCGTAGAGGCGGGGATGCAAGAGACCCAGTACTTC.

The V call is TRBV9, the J call TRBJ2-6; D remains unclear. Germline V gene lookup returns CDR1 SGDLS and CDR2 YYNGEE. The CDR3 spans 15 residues. Trimming shortened V by 7 bases and J by 0 bases, and 11 bases separated the two germline ends. The CDR3 nucleotides are TGTGCCAGCGACGGACGGCACTCTGGGGCCAACGTCCTGACTTTC. Its protein is CASDGRHSGANVLTF.

The rearrangement uses TRBV6-5 and TRBJ2-7; no definite D call. CDR3 length: 8 residues. The germline CDR1 and CDR2 sequences are MNHEY and SVGAGI. CDR3 DNA sequence: TGTCCTGACTACGAGCAGTACTTC. Translated, it gives CPDYEQYF.

A remark on this clone: An end of the junction differs from the germline gene, which may be a read error. The chain uses TRBV7-9 and TRBJ1-1; the match to TRBD1 covers 7 bases. The CDR3 runs to 10 residues. Germline CDR1 is SEHNR and CDR2 is FQNEAQ (reference sequence). The DNA for the CDR3 is TGTGCCAGCAGCGGGGGACAGTACAACTTT. Protein sequence: CASSGGQYNF.

A note on this clone: The junction differs from germline at one of its ends, possibly a read error. The chain has TRBV6-4 and TRBJ1-4; tentatively, D is TRBD1 (5 bases). The length of the CDR3 is 12 residues. Germline CDR1 reads MRHNA; CDR2 reads SNTAGT. The CDR3 loop reads CASSDSGGERTF. Written as DNA, the CDR3 is TGTGCCAGCAGTGACTCTGGAGGGGAGCGAACATTT.

The rearrangement links TRBV27 to TRBJ2-7; D uncertain. Germline CDR1 reads MNHEY; CDR2 reads SMNVEV (reference sequence). The V gene lost 8 bases and the J gene lost 5 bases, with 19 bases spanning the gap. The CDR3 contains 14 residues. The CDR3 is CASSPTLGWDEQYF. Written as DNA, the CDR3 is TGTGCCAGCTCTCCGACCCTTGGGTGGGACGAGCAGTACTTC.

This clone was seen a handful of times. CDR3: CASSGTGLNQPQHF. The CDR3 nucleotides read TGCGCCAGCAGCGGGACAGGGCTAAATCAGCCCCAGCATTTT. The gene calls are TRBV4-1 and TRBJ1-5, with 9 bases that match TRBD1. Germline values: CDR1 MGHRA, CDR2 YSYEKL. J gave up 4 bases and V 5 bases, and 3 bases lay outside the gene matches. The CDR3 is 14 amino acids.

The chain links TRBV4-1 to TRBJ2-2, with TRBD1 matching 8 bases. The V and J ends lost 4 bases and 4 bases, in that order; junction bases with no gene match: 2. CDR1 is MGHRA and CDR2 is YSYEKL in the germline V gene. The CDR3 is made up of 14 amino acids. The CDR3: CASSRQGFTGELFF. As DNA, the CDR3 is TGCGCCAGCAGCCGACAGGGGTTCACCGGGGAGCTGTTTTTT.

J is TRBJ1-6 and V is TRBV19; no firm D call. Per germline, CDR1 LNHDA and CDR2 SQIVND (reference sequence). Trimming left V 4 bases short and J 10 bases short, with 11 bases between. This CDR3 spans 13 amino acids. The DNA for the CDR3 is TGTGCCAGTAGTAACGGAGTACAATCACCCCTCCACTTT. It is translated as CASSNGVQSPLHF.

This clone appeared a single time. The chain combines TRBV10-3 with TRBJ2-7; tentatively, D is TRBD2 (5 bases). This CDR3 has 13 residues. Germline values: CDR1 ENHRY, CDR2 SYGVKD. Trimming took off 4 bases at V and 4 bases at J, with 11 bases between the two ends. CDR3 nucleotides: TGTGCCATCAGTGGCCGGGATAAATACGAGCAGTACTTC. This gives the protein CAISGRDKYEQYF.

The chain recombines TRBV6-5 with TRBJ1-1; 9 bases are a match to TRBD1. This CDR3 has 14 amino acids. V trimming: 5 bases; J trimming: 8 bases; junction bases outside the gene matches: 9. Germline CDR1 is MNHEY and CDR2 is SVGAGI. This chain's CDR3 is CASSTPGTGNEAFF. The CDR3 DNA reads TGTGCCAGCAGTACCCCCGGGACAGGGAACGAAGCTTTCTTT.

The V and J genes are TRBV13 and TRBJ2-3, with 8 bases aligning to TRBD2. The CDR3 spans 18 residues. CDR1 PRHDT and CDR2 FYEKMQ come from the germline V gene (reference sequence). V gave up 5 bases and J gave up 2 bases; unmatched junction bases: 15. As DNA, the CDR3 is TGTGCCAGCAGCCCGGGGGGGACCGGCTACCCGGCCACAGATACGCAGTATTTT. It translates to CASSPGGTGYPATDTQYF.

Here the CDR3 reads CASSYELNTGELFF. For the CDR3, the DNA is TGTGCCAGCAGCTATGAACTTAACACCGGGGAGCTGTTTTTT. The rearrangement joins TRBV7-9 to TRBJ2-2; D remains unclear. The CDR3 runs 14 residues. Trimming stripped 4 bases from V and 2 bases from J, with 8 bases between. Germline V CDR1 and CDR2: SEHNR, FQNEAQ (reference sequence).

The genes are TRBV4-1 and TRBJ1-1; D may be TRBD1 (6 bases). The germline CDR1 and CDR2 sequences are MGHRA and YSYEKL. This CDR3 has 13 residues. V lost 1 base, J lost 6 bases, and 9 bases lay in between. The CDR3, as DNA: TGCGCCAGCAGCCAAGTGGGGGGGCCTGAAGCTTTCTTT. This gives the protein CASSQVGGPEAFF.

The V and J genes are TRBV6-6 and TRBJ1-2; tentative D call: TRBD1 (6 bases). The germline V gene encodes CDR1 MNHNY and CDR2 SVGAGI (reference sequence). The CDR3 extends over 15 amino acids. With 7 bases removed from V and 0 bases from J, the gap between germline ends came to 15 bases. The CDR3 is CASISLGQPNYGYTF. CDR3 DNA: TGTGCCAGCATATCCCTCGGACAGCCTAACTATGGCTACACCTTC.

This chain links TRBV7-9 with TRBJ2-5, with 8 nucleotides matching TRBD1. The tail of the sequence fits TRBJ2-7 better, so the J call may be wrong. Germline CDR1 and CDR2: SEHNR and FQNEAQ (reference sequence). CDR3 length equals 15 residues. CDR3 in amino acids: CASSLAGQASYEQYF. The CDR3, as DNA: TGTGCCAGCAGCTTAGCGGGACAGGCCTCCTACGAGCAGTACTTC.

Written as DNA, the CDR3 is TGTGCCAGCAGCTTTACAGGGACCTACGAGCAGTACTTC. This encodes CASSFTGTYEQYF. This sequence joins TRBV5-6 and TRBJ2-7, with D tentatively TRBD1 (6 bases). Trimming shortened V by 2 bases and J by 2 bases, and 8 bases separated the two germline ends. Germline lookup yields CDR1 SGHDT and CDR2 YYEEEE. The CDR3 has 13 amino acids.